Below are 5 T cell receptor beta chains sequenced from a single sample in a study of cytomegalovirus exposure and HLA in healthy donors (dated by TCRdb to 2015 to 2018). The library relied on the immunoSEQ multiplex PCR assay. The multiplex PCR relied on a mix of 60 forward primers for TCR Vbeta segments and 13 reverse primers for TCR Jbeta segments. TCRdb took this table from immuneACCESS and kept in-frame rearrangements with V and J called. Such tables lack part of the clones; where checked against another copy, unresolved V genes explain under half of the gap, and the rest is unexplained. Recorded for this sample are about 210,000 clones; around 80% of them occurred a single time. About 6% of the sample comes from the top ten. Sequenced sample: PBMCs. The source of these receptors is a man aged 35 to 55 in good health and CMV-seropositive.

This sequence joins TRBV12-2 and TRBJ2-7; no DNA check was done on the table's D call, TRBD1. TRBV12-2 corresponds to a pseudogene. The CDR3 is made up of 17 amino acids. This CDR3 reads CASRPTPNRGRAYEQYF. The CDR3 DNA reads TGTGCAAGTCGCCCAACCCCGAACAGGGGCAGGGCCTACGAGCAGTACTTC.

The chain couples TRBV19 to TRBJ1-5; TRBD1 agrees at 7 bases. Germline V lookup: CDR1 LNHDA, CDR2 SQIVND (reference sequence). V was pared by 6 bases and J by 7 bases, with 6 bases of the junction left unmatched. This CDR3 region has 13 residues. DNA for the CDR3: TGTGCCAGTAGGCCCGACAGGGAACAGCCCCAGCATTTT. Translated: CASRPDREQPQHF.

The rearrangement links TRBV18 to TRBJ2-5; 9 bases match TRBD2. CDR1 and CDR2 from the germline V gene are KGHSH and LQKENI. The trim removed 3 bases at V and 1 base at J, leaving 3 bases unmatched. The CDR3 has 15 residues. CDR3 amino acids: CASSPRTSVQETQYF. The CDR3 DNA reads as TGTGCCAGCTCACCCCGGACTAGCGTCCAAGAGACCCAGTACTTC.

The rearrangement links TRBV5-4 to TRBJ2-3; TRBD2 matches 7 bases. Trimming cost V 2 bases and J 3 bases; bases outside gene matches: 9. The V gene's germline CDR1 is SGHNT and CDR2 YYREEE (reference sequence). The CDR3 is made up of 16 amino acids. The chain's CDR3 is CASSFVGGSQTDTQYF. The CDR3 region has the DNA TGTGCCAGCAGCTTCGTTGGCGGGAGTCAGACAGATACGCAGTATTTT.

This chain joins TRBV27 and TRBJ1-2; tentatively, D is TRBD1 (6 bases). The CDR3 sequence is 15 residues long. Trimming stripped 5 bases from V and 5 bases from J, with 18 bases between. CDR1 is MNHEY and CDR2 is SMNVEV in the germline V gene (reference sequence). Written as DNA, the CDR3 is TGTGCCAGCAGTAGTATGCCGGGACAAGTATATGGCTACACCTTC. Translated: CASSSMPGQVYGYTF.